These 15 T cell receptor beta chains originate from one sample sequenced in a study of PD-L1 blockade in urothelial cancer listed by TCRdb under 2017. The time point label, as the study defines it: pretreatment peripheral blood. Library prep was done by the immunoSEQ multiplex PCR assay. TCRdb re-hosts the immuneACCESS table, in-frame sequences only. Its copies lack some clones; in the studies checked, an unresolved V gene accounts for under half of them, and the cause for the rest is not known. The sample yields 48,000 or so clones; around 88% were counted once. Of the sample, about 14% falls within the top ten clones. Sequences were derived from PBMCs, sampled around atezolizumab (anti-PD-L1) treatment. Receptors were obtained from a woman aged 60-70 years with urothelial cancer.

This chain uses TRBV5-4 with TRBJ2-3; tentatively, D is TRBD2 (5 bases). V lost 4 bases and J lost 0, with 15 bases in between. From germline, CDR1 is SGHNT and CDR2 YYREEE (reference sequence). The CDR3 has 16 amino acids. CDR3 sequence: CASSPGGRVSTDTQYF. DNA for the CDR3: TGTGCCAGCAGCCCCGGAGGTCGGGTTAGCACAGATACGCAGTATTTT.

The genes are TRBV4-2 and TRBJ1-2; D ambiguous. The CDR3 contains 18 residues. CDR1 is LGHNA, CDR2 YNFKEQ, per germline. V lost 0 bases and J 1 base, leaving 18 bases between the germline ends. CDR3 sequence (DNA): TGTGCCAGCAGCCAAGATTTTTCGCTGGGGAGTCTTAACTATGGCTACACCTTC. It translates to CASSQDFSLGSLNYGYTF.

The CDR3 spells CASSEVGQLNIQYF. As DNA, the CDR3 is TGTGCCAGCAGTGAAGTTGGACAGTTAAACATTCAGTACTTC. The chain employs TRBV6-1 and TRBJ2-4, with D possibly TRBD1 on 6 matching bases. This CDR3 region has 14 residues. V lost 1 base and J lost 6, with 10 bases in between. The germline V gene encodes CDR1 MNHNS and CDR2 SASEGT.

This clone showed up just once. The J gene is TRBJ2-7, the V gene TRBV19, with a tentative D call TRBD2 (7 bases). CDR1 and CDR2 (germline): LNHDA, SQIVND (reference sequence). V lost 3 bases and J lost 3, with 12 bases in between. This CDR3 has 14 amino acids. The CDR3 region is CASSIRGGLYEQYF. As DNA, the CDR3 is TGTGCCAGTAGTATTAGGGGGGGCCTCTACGAGCAGTACTTC.

The CDR3 sequence is CASSYTAGTHTQYF. CDR3 bases: TGTGCCAGCAGCTATACCGCCGGGACACATACGCAGTATTTT. The J gene is TRBJ2-3, the V gene TRBV5-6, with D perhaps matching TRBD1 (6 bases). Trimming took 3 bases from V and 7 from J, leaving 15 bases between them. Germline V gives CDR1 SGHDT, CDR2 YYEEEE. The CDR3 loop spans 14 amino acids.

The V call is TRBV5-1, the J call TRBJ1-2; 10 bases line up with TRBD1. Germline V gene sequence: CDR1 SGHRS, CDR2 YFSETQ. The CDR3 extends over 13 amino acids. Trimming cost V 3 bases and J 6 bases; bases outside gene matches: 2. Here the CDR3 DNA reads TGCGCCAGCAGCTCGGGACAGGGGAATGGCTACACCTTC. It codes for CASSSGQGNGYTF. Variable domain in full (rest from reference TRBV5-1 and TRBJ1-2): KAGVTQTPRYLIKTRGQQVTLSCSPISGHRSVSWYQQTPGQGLQFLFEYFSETQRNKGNFPGRFSGRQFSNSRSEMNVSTLELGDSALYLCASSSGQGNGYTFGSGTRLTVV.

The V gene is TRBV7-9, the J gene TRBJ2-2; TRBD2 aligns across 8 bases. Germline assignment: CDR1 SEHNR and CDR2 FQNEAQ (reference sequence). This CDR3 spans 15 amino acids. The V and J ends lost 5 bases and 6 bases, in that order; junction bases with no gene match: 8. CDR3 sequence reads: CASSTGLVGPGELFF. CDR3 sequence (DNA): TGTGCCAGCAGCACGGGACTAGTTGGGCCCGGGGAGCTGTTTTTT.

The V call is TRBV4-2, the J call TRBJ2-3, with TRBD2 matching 7 bases. Trimming cost V 0 bases and J 0 bases; bases outside gene matches: 6. Per germline, CDR1 LGHNA and CDR2 YNFKEQ. The CDR3 has 17 amino acids. This chain's CDR3 is CASSQEGPRGSTDTQYF. CDR3 in DNA: TGTGCCAGCAGCCAAGAGGGTCCGCGGGGGAGCACAGATACGCAGTATTTT.

In its sample, this clone was seen once. This chain uses TRBV10-1 with TRBJ2-1, with TRBD2 matching 14 bases. This CDR3 has 16 amino acids. Looked up from germline, CDR1 is WNHNN and CDR2 is SYGVQD (reference sequence). J was trimmed by 4 bases and V by 5 bases; bases with no gene match: 4. Here the CDR3 DNA reads TGCGCCAGCAGTTTCGGACTAGCGGGAGGTTACAATGAGCAGTTCTTC. This codes for CASSFGLAGGYNEQFF.

This clone was picked up one time. This chain links TRBV5-4 with TRBJ2-5; tentative D call: TRBD2 (6 bases). Germline CDR1 reads SGHNT; CDR2 reads YYREEE (reference sequence). Deletions cut 6 bases from V and 2 bases from J, with 17 bases between. This CDR3 region has 15 residues. The CDR3 sequence is CASTRSTGVQETQYF. The CDR3 nucleotides are TGTGCCAGCACCCGTAGTACGGGAGTACAAGAGACCCAGTACTTC.

This clone was detected only a few times. The CDR3 protein is CASSFPSGTGLYEQYF. DNA for the CDR3: TGTGCCAGCAGCTTCCCCTCCGGGACAGGTTTATACGAGCAGTACTTC. The V and J genes are TRBV11-2 and TRBJ2-7; 8 nucleotides line up with TRBD1. Germline lookup yields CDR1 SGHAT and CDR2 FQNNGV. CDR3 size: 16 residues. With V trimmed by 3 bases and J by 4 bases, 11 bases remained unmatched.

The rearrangement joins TRBV7-7 to TRBJ2-1; no reliable D call. The V gene's germline CDR1 is SSHAT and CDR2 FNYEAQ (reference sequence). The V gene lost 1 base and the J gene lost 7 bases, with 8 bases spanning the gap. The CDR3 consists of 13 residues. The CDR3 nucleotides read TGTGCCAGCAGCTTAGGCACAAATAATGAGCAGTTCTTC. Its protein product is CASSLGTNNEQFF. The whole variable domain, remainder taken from reference TRBV7-7 and TRBJ2-1, is GAGVSQSPRYKVTKRGQDVTLRCDPISSHATLYWYQQALGQGPEFLTYFNYEAQPDKSGLPSDRFSAERPEGSISTLTIQRTEQRDSAMYRCASSLGTNNEQFFGPGTRLTVL.

The rearrangement uses TRBV10-1 and TRBJ2-1; 8 nucleotides line up with TRBD2. Germline V lookup: CDR1 WNHNN, CDR2 SYGVQD (reference sequence). This CDR3 spans 17 amino acids. Trimming at V came to 2 bases and at J to 0 bases, leaving 6 bases not matched to a gene. The CDR3 protein is CASSEMVSGASYNEQFF. The CDR3 nucleotides read TGCGCCAGCAGTGAGATGGTTAGCGGGGCCTCCTACAATGAGCAGTTCTTC.

This chain joins TRBV10-3 and TRBJ2-5; 7 bases map to TRBD2. Germline CDR1 and CDR2: ENHRY and SYGVKD. J gave up 5 bases and V 8 bases, and 11 bases lay outside the gene matches. This CDR3 has 14 amino acids. Here the CDR3 reads CAIRSGGGGETQYF. The DNA for the CDR3 is TGTGCCATCCGCTCGGGCGGGGGAGGGGAGACCCAGTACTTC.

The gene calls are TRBV7-2 and TRBJ2-3; 9 bases are a match to TRBD1. The trim removed 2 bases at V and 2 bases at J, leaving 2 bases unmatched. CDR1 is SGHTA and CDR2 is FQGNSA in the germline V gene. The CDR3 is 15 amino acids. CDR3: CASSLTGGATDTQYF. The CDR3 DNA reads as TGTGCCAGCAGCTTAACAGGGGGCGCCACAGATACGCAGTATTTT.